This is a list of T cell receptor beta chains from one sample in a study of tumor-infiltrating lymphocytes in localized non-small cell lung cancer. Assay: immunoSEQ multiplex PCR; the TCRdb copy retains only in-frame clones and omits some. The table lists some 1,600 clones, over 30% of them singletons, with about 14% in the top ten. The material sequenced was uninvolved lung tissue not adjacent to the tumor. The receptors stem from a human donor with non-small cell lung cancer. The CDR3 runs from the conserved cysteine through the conserved F or W. The D gene is left open where the match is weak. For some rows the clone size is stated as once, few or many, or as a class when expanded; others skip it.

J gene | clone size | D gene | V gene | CDR3 protein | CDR3 DNA
TRBJ1-4 | few | - | TRBV30 | CAWSGGVSEKLFF | TGTGCCTGGAGTGGTGGGGTCTCGGAAAAACTGTTTTTT
TRBJ2-5 | - | - | TRBV11-3 | CASSPGGLQETQYF | TGTGCCAGCAGCCCCGGGGGACTCCAAGAGACCCAGTACTTC
TRBJ1-1 | - | - | TRBV11-3 | CASSDRLNTEAFF | TGTGCCAGCAGCGACAGGCTAAACACTGAAGCTTTCTTT
TRBJ1-6 | large | - | TRBV9 | CASSGANSPLHF | TGTGCCAGCAGTGGTGCAAATTCACCCCTCCACTTT
TRBJ2-2 | few | - | TRBV5-1 | CASSFDGVNTGELFF | TGCGCCAGCAGCTTTGACGGGGTAAACACCGGGGAGCTGTTTTTT
TRBJ2-5 | large | TRBD1 | TRBV27 | CASSQINPQGDDETQYF | TGTGCCAGCAGCCAAATCAATCCTCAGGGGGACGACGAGACCCAGTACTTC
TRBJ2-3 | - | - | TRBV6-5 | CASSVQGQSTDTQYF | TGTGCCAGCAGCGTTCAGGGCCAGAGCACAGATACGCAGTATTTT
TRBJ1-2 | - | TRBD1 | TRBV6-1 | CASTPWTGGLYGYTF | TGTGCCAGCACCCCCTGGACAGGTGGACTCTATGGCTACACCTTC
TRBJ1-2 | few | - | TRBV4-1 | CASSQDNGGRNYGYTF | TGCGCCAGCAGCCAAGATAACGGGGGGCGTAACTATGGCTACACCTTC
TRBJ1-5 | - | - | TRBV7-2 | CASSRGAGSQHF | TGTGCCAGCAGCCGCGGTGCAGGTTCCCAGCATTTT
TRBJ1-1 | - | - | TRBV5-6 | CASSFWSGLNTEAFF | TGTGCCAGCAGCTTTTGGTCAGGGTTGAACACTGAAGCTTTCTTT
TRBJ1-1 | - | TRBD1 | TRBV11-2 | CASSFEITGGTEAFF | TGTGCCAGCAGCTTCGAAATCACAGGGGGCACTGAAGCTTTCTTT
TRBJ1-5 | few | - | TRBV21-1 | CASSKDGSDQPQHF | TGTGCCAGCAGCAAAGACGGCAGCGATCAGCCCCAGCATTTT
TRBJ1-1 | - | - | TRBV25-1 | CASSESPGQNTEAFF | TGTGCCAGCAGTGAATCCCCGGGACAGAACACTGAAGCTTTCTTT
TRBJ1-1 | once | - | TRBV4-3 | CASSPGLRENTEAFF | TGCGCCAGCAGCCCCGGTTTAAGAGAGAACACTGAAGCTTTCTTT
TRBJ1-4 | few | - | TRBV6-5 | CASSYRVGEKLFF | TGTGCCAGCAGTTACAGGGTCGGGGAAAAACTGTTTTTT
TRBJ1-3 | - | - | TRBV29-1 | CSVARLPRAGNTIYF | TGCAGCGTCGCCCGCCTGCCCAGGGCTGGAAACACCATATATTTT
TRBJ2-1 | - | - | TRBV2 | CASSRQLGGMEFF | TGTGCCAGCAGTCGACAATTGGGGGGCATGGAGTTCTTC
TRBJ1-1 | few | TRBD1 | TRBV10-1 | CASSRTGERAFF | TGCGCCAGCAGCCGGACAGGGGAAAGAGCTTTCTTT
TRBJ1-2 | - | - | TRBV7-9 | CASSLRRGRGYTF | TGTGCCAGCAGCTTACGGAGGGGCCGGGGCTACACCTTC
TRBJ1-1 | - | TRBD1 | TRBV6-5 | CASSYQGQANTEAFF | TGTGCCAGCAGTTACCAGGGACAGGCGAACACTGAAGCTTTCTTT
TRBJ2-5 | - | TRBD1 | TRBV30 | CACYRGPKTQYF | TGTGCCTGCTACAGGGGGCCCAAGACCCAGTACTTC
TRBJ2-7 | - | - | TRBV2 | CASRREVPHEQYF | TGTGCCAGCAGACGTGAAGTTCCCCACGAGCAGTACTTC
TRBJ1-4 | - | - | TRBV7-2 | CASSLEGRKLFF | TGTGCCAGCAGCTTGGAAGGGCGAAAACTGTTTTTT
TRBJ2-7 | - | - | TRBV7-2 | CASSRQVNYEQYF | TGTGCCAGCAGTAGACAGGTCAACTACGAGCAGTACTTC
TRBJ1-1 | - | - | TRBV6-5 | CASSYSGARVTEAFF | TGTGCCAGCAGTTACTCCGGGGCTAGGGTCACTGAAGCTTTCTTT
TRBJ2-1 | - | - | TRBV6-5 | CASSRTGNTYNEQFF | TGTGCCAGCAGTCGTACAGGGAATACCTACAATGAGCAGTTCTTC
TRBJ1-1 | large | - | TRBV9 | CASSVDGRVASEAFF | TGTGCCAGCAGCGTAGATGGCAGGGTGGCTTCTGAAGCTTTCTTT
TRBJ2-1 | - | - | TRBV4-3 | CASSQDRAVYEQFF | TGCGCCAGCAGCCAAGATAGGGCCGTATATGAGCAGTTCTTC
TRBJ2-2 | - | - | TRBV4-3 | CASSQDAGELFF | TGCGCCAGCAGCCAAGATGCCGGGGAGCTGTTTTTT
TRBJ1-1 | - | - | TRBV19 | CASTVGQLLGEAFF | TGTGCCAGTACCGTAGGGCAGTTACTGGGTGAAGCTTTCTTT
TRBJ1-5 | - | - | TRBV30 | CAWSLGGKNQPQHF | TGTGCCTGGAGTCTGGGGGGGAAGAATCAGCCCCAGCATTTT
TRBJ1-2 | - | - | TRBV7-2 | CASSSRTAPYGYTF | TGTGCCAGCAGCTCCCGGACGGCCCCCTATGGCTACACCTTC
TRBJ1-1 | - | TRBD1 | TRBV5-1 | CASNPTDRVATEAFF | TGCGCCAGCAATCCCACCGACAGGGTGGCCACTGAAGCTTTCTTT
TRBJ2-5 | few | - | TRBV5-1 | CASSWPGGIMETQYF | TGCGCCAGCTCGTGGCCAGGTGGGATTATGGAGACCCAGTACTTC
TRBJ1-4 | - | - | TRBV20-1 | CSASGEKLFF | TGCAGTGCTAGTGGAGAAAAACTGTTTTTT
TRBJ2-1 | once | - | TRBV20-1 | CSASSNNEQFF | TGCAGTGCTAGTAGCAACAATGAGCAGTTCTTC
TRBJ2-3 | few | TRBD2 | TRBV19 | CASTTSGRGADTQYF | TGTGCCAGTACCACAAGCGGGAGGGGTGCAGATACGCAGTATTTT
TRBJ1-2 | - | - | TRBV4-2 | CASSQGLSGYTF | TGTGCCAGCAGCCAAGGGTTGAGCGGCTACACCTTC
TRBJ1-1 | - | - | TRBV4-1 | CASSRGVQRAFF | TGCGCCAGCAGCCGGGGAGTGCAAAGAGCTTTCTTT
TRBJ2-7 | - | - | TRBV12-5 | CASSEDAPAYEQYF | TGTGCTAGTTCGGAGGACGCTCCCGCGTACGAGCAGTACTTC
TRBJ1-5 | few | TRBD1 | TRBV5-1 | CASSRDSLNQPQHF | TGCGCCAGCAGCAGGGACAGCCTCAATCAGCCCCAGCATTTT